The 2 T cell receptor beta chains below all came from one sample that was sequenced in a study of blood T cells in healthy people across ages. PCR was performed a second time for about 7 to 11 cycles using a sample-barcoded 5' primer and a J-beta primer mix. Via MiXCR, TCRdb re-called the 5' RACE reads, giving one row per CDR3 protein. The sample shows about 1.1 million distinct CDR3 sequences, more than 30% of them seen only once. The specimen sequenced was blood. The origin of the receptors is a man younger than 35 in good health.

The chain carries TRBV12-3 or TRBV12-4 and TRBJ1-3, with 8 bases matching TRBD1. The CDR3 spans 16 residues. The ends lost 6 bases at V and 4 bases at J; junction bases unmatched: 11. The chain's CDR3 is CASSPPQGASGNTIYF. Here the CDR3 DNA reads TGTGCCAGCAGCCCCCCCCAGGGGGCTTCAGGAAACACCATATATTTT.

Worth noting for this clonotype: An end of the junction differs from the germline gene, which may be a read error. The chain carries TRBV6-5 and TRBJ1-2; D ambiguous. The CDR3 is 14 residues long. Germline CDR1 MNHEY, CDR2 SVGAGI. CDR3 sequence reads: CAGSYAGRVYGYTF. DNA for the CDR3: TGTGCCGGCAGTTACGCCGGACGCGTTTATGGCTACACCTTC.